This record looks at one TCR beta chain sequence and its context. The antigen is undetermined. These data originate in a study of cytomegalovirus exposure and HLA in healthy donors. About the study: Earlier results showed approximately 120 million unique TCR beta sequences derived from about 179 million T cells. Regarding the study as a whole: A further, later analysis showed that HLA-associated TCR beta chains (compared with equally common others) were more clonally expanded.

60 Vbeta and 13 Jbeta primers were used in PCR. Measured with immunoSEQ multiplex PCR; TCRdb has only the in-frame clones, and not every one. The table has more than 110,000 clones, about three quarters seen once. From germline, CDR1 is MNHNS and CDR2 SASEGT. This CDR3 is 15 amino acids long. Trimming removed 3 bases from V and 0 bases from J, with 11 bases in between. The sequence was obtained from a male donor in good health and CMV-seronegative. The sample was PBMCs. The gene calls are TRBV6-1 and TRBJ2-5; D is possibly TRBD2 (5 bases). CDR3 protein: CASSDQRTYQETQYF. Written as DNA, the CDR3 is TGTGCCAGCAGTGATCAGCGGACCTACCAAGAGACCCAGTACTTC.